One sample yielded the 22 T cell receptor beta chains listed below, sequenced in a study of T cell responses to AZD1222 COVID-19 vaccine. Here immunoSEQ multiplex PCR was the method, and the copy in TCRdb shows in-frame clones only, minus some. There are 150,000 to 200,000 clones in the sample; approximately 90% occur only once, and roughly 26% lies in the top ten. The sample consisted of peripheral blood, taken 28 days after the second AZD1222 dose. Receptors originate from an adult who received the AZD1222 COVID-19 vaccine.

This clone is a singleton in its sample. V gene TRBV19 combines with J gene TRBJ1-2, with D possibly TRBD1 on 6 matching bases. V lost 7 bases, J lost 4 bases, and 25 bases lay in between. CDR1 and CDR2 (germline): LNHDA, SQIVND (reference sequence). This CDR3 has 17 residues. Written as DNA, the CDR3 is TGTGCCAGTATGGTCGCCGGGACAAGGAGTTTCCTCTATGGCTACACCTTC. This sequence encodes CASMVAGTRSFLYGYTF. Filled out from reference TRBV19 and TRBJ1-2, the complete variable domain reads DGGITQSPKYLFRKEGQNVTLSCEQNLNHDAMYWYRQDPGQGLRLIYYSQIVNDFQKGDIAEGYSVSREKKESFPLTVTSAQKNPTAFYLCASMVAGTRSFLYGYTFGSGTRLTVV.

V is TRBV10-3 and J is TRBJ2-3; 13 bases line up with TRBD2. Per the germline V gene, CDR1 is ENHRY and CDR2 is SYGVKD. CDR3 size: 15 residues. Unmatched junction bases numbered 4, after V lost 6 bases and J lost 4 bases. CDR3 residues: CAIRRTSGSADTQYF. DNA for the CDR3: TGTGCCATCAGGAGGACTAGCGGGAGTGCAGATACGCAGTATTTT.

The chain is built from TRBV12-3 or TRBV12-4 and TRBJ1-5, with D hard to call. The CDR3 covers 12 residues. V shed 0 bases and J shed 7 bases, with 4 bases lying between them. CDR3 in amino acids: CASSLASQPQHF. The CDR3 nucleotides are TGTGCCAGCAGTTTAGCATCCCAGCCCCAGCATTTT.

The chain employs TRBV5-4 and TRBJ2-7, with D perhaps TRBD2 (6 bases). Germline V lookup: CDR1 SGHNT, CDR2 YYREEE (reference sequence). The ends were cut back, 3 bases at V and 2 bases at J, with 15 bases in the middle. The CDR3 covers 15 residues. The chain's CDR3 is CASSSGRDSAYEQYF. CDR3 coding DNA: TGTGCCAGCAGCTCGGGCCGGGACTCAGCCTACGAGCAGTACTTC.

V gene TRBV4-1 combines with J gene TRBJ1-5; D is perhaps TRBD1 (5 bases). CDR1 is MGHRA and CDR2 is YSYEKL in the germline V gene. This CDR3 has 15 residues. Trimming left V 6 bases short and J 2 bases short, with 14 bases between. The CDR3, as DNA: TGCGCCAGCAGTCCTCTTGCGGGGGGCAATCAGCCCCAGCATTTT. This translates into CASSPLAGGNQPQHF.

This chain joins TRBV6-1 and TRBJ1-4; D gene ambiguous. The CDR3 is made up of 17 amino acids. Germline loops: CDR1 MNHNS, CDR2 SASEGT. The ends were cut back, 4 bases at V and 0 bases at J, with 15 bases in the middle. The CDR3 DNA follows: TGTGCCAGCAGTGCTTTGGCGGGATGGGCAACTAATGAAAAACTGTTTTTT. Its translation: CASSALAGWATNEKLFF.

This rearrangement joins TRBV20-1 to TRBJ1-4; D is undetermined. Trimming removed 3 bases at V and 8 bases at J, with 4 bases between. This CDR3 is 10 amino acids long. Germline-derived CDR1 and CDR2 are DFQATT and SNEGSKA (reference sequence). The CDR3 DNA reads TGCAGTGCTAGGTCCGAAAAACTGTTTTTT. Its protein product is CSARSEKLFF.

V is TRBV7-6 and J is TRBJ2-1; tentatively, D is TRBD2 (5 bases). V was trimmed by 8 bases and J by 0 bases, leaving 20 bases between them. This CDR3 contains 17 residues. The germline V gene has CDR1 SGHVS and CDR2 FNYEAQ. CDR3 protein: CASSIRGGLNSYNEQFF. In DNA, the CDR3 is TGTGCCAGCTCTATTCGTGGCGGACTTAACTCCTACAATGAGCAGTTCTTC.

V and J are TRBV28 and TRBJ2-2; no clear D gene. V was pared by 2 bases and J by 1 base, with 8 bases between. Germline V lookup: CDR1 MDHEN, CDR2 SYDVKM. The length of the CDR3 is 15 residues. CDR3 DNA sequence: TGTGCCAGCAGTTTAAATACACTGAACACCGGGGAGCTGTTTTTT. Its translation is CASSLNTLNTGELFF.

Details on this clone: Other DNA sequences from this sample encode an identical CDR3 as well. The chain employs TRBV7-3 and TRBJ1-6; 8 bases match TRBD1. The J segment lost 7 bases and the V segment lost 5 bases, leaving 4 bases of the junction unmatched. Germline CDR1 SGHTA, CDR2 FQGTGA. The CDR3 loop spans 14 amino acids. The CDR3 nucleotides read TGTGCCAGCAGCCCTGGACAGGGAAATTCACCCCTCCACTTT. Translating it yields CASSPGQGNSPLHF.

The chain employs TRBV19 and TRBJ2-3; D is unresolved. The V end was cut by 3 bases, the J end by 1 base, with 14 bases between. The CDR3 loop spans 16 amino acids. Germline V gene data show CDR1 as LNHDA and CDR2 as SQIVND (reference sequence). Written as DNA, the CDR3 is TGTGCCAGTAGTATTCTCCGAGGAGCTCGCACAGATACGCAGTATTTT. Protein: CASSILRGARTDTQYF.

CDR3 region: CASSLEGVAGVYGYTF. The CDR3 nucleotides read TGTGCCAGCAGCTTAGAGGGGGTAGCAGGGGTCTATGGCTACACCTTC. The chain employs TRBV7-2 and TRBJ1-2, with D maybe TRBD1 (6 bases). The CDR3 has 16 amino acids. Between the trimmed V and J ends, which lost 1 base and 4 bases, there was a span of 16 bases. Germline values: CDR1 SGHTA, CDR2 FQGNSA.

The J gene is TRBJ2-7, the V gene TRBV28; D tentatively fits TRBD1 or TRBD2 (6 bases each). The V end was cut by 8 bases, the J end by 3 bases, with 11 bases between. The CDR3 runs to 12 residues. CDR1 MDHEN and CDR2 SYDVKM come from the germline V gene. The CDR3 is CASSRGLYEQYF. CDR3 DNA sequence: TGTGCCAGCTCCAGGGGACTCTACGAGCAGTACTTC. The full variable domain, rest sourced from reference TRBV28 and TRBJ2-7, is DVKVTQSSRYLVKRTGEKVFLECVQDMDHENMFWYRQDPGLGLRLIYFSYDVKMKEKGDIPEGYSVSREKKERFSLILESASTNQTSMYLCASSRGLYEQYFGPGTRLTVT.

The chain combines TRBV5-1 with TRBJ2-3, with D tentatively TRBD2 (6 bases). The CDR3 runs 12 residues. Trimming stripped 8 bases from V and 0 bases from J, with 7 bases between. Germline values: CDR1 SGHRS, CDR2 YFSETQ. This chain's CDR3 is CASGGSTDTQYF. CDR3 DNA: TGCGCCAGTGGGGGGAGCACAGATACGCAGTATTTT.

The chain joins TRBV7-2 to TRBJ2-1, with TRBD2 matching over 7 bases. Looked up from germline, CDR1 is SGHTA and CDR2 is FQGNSA. V was clipped by 1 base and J by 4 bases; unmatched bases: 4. This CDR3 is built from 15 residues. Here the CDR3 reads CASSLEGGSYNEQFF. In DNA, the CDR3 is TGTGCCAGCAGCTTAGAAGGCGGGAGTTACAATGAGCAGTTCTTC.

The J gene is TRBJ2-7, the V gene TRBV4-2, with D tentatively TRBD1 (6 bases). Germline lookup yields CDR1 LGHNA and CDR2 YNFKEQ. This CDR3 has 14 residues. The V end was cut by 0 bases, the J end by 6 bases, with 12 bases between. In nucleotides, the CDR3 is TGTGCCAGCAGCCAAGACGGGGCAGGGGTCGAGCAGTACTTC. It yields the protein CASSQDGAGVEQYF.

The chain couples TRBV18 to TRBJ2-5; D not resolved. The CDR3 sequence is 16 residues long. V was cut by 1 base and J by 2 bases, with 14 bases left in between. From germline, CDR1 is KGHSH and CDR2 LQKENI. The DNA for the CDR3 is TGTGCCAGCTCACCACGGATGATATCCGGGCAAGAGACCCAGTACTTC. This sequence encodes CASSPRMISGQETQYF.

The J gene is TRBJ2-3, the V gene TRBV19; possibly TRBD2 for D (5 bases). V was shortened by 9 bases and J by 5 bases, with 9 bases between the two germline ends. The CDR3 is made up of 11 amino acids. The germline CDR1 and CDR2 sequences are LNHDA and SQIVND (reference sequence). As DNA, the CDR3 is TGTGCCAGCACACTAGGAGATACGCAGTATTTT. Protein: CASTLGDTQYF. The entire variable domain, with the rest obtained from reference TRBV19 and TRBJ2-3, is as follows: DGGITQSPKYLFRKEGQNVTLSCEQNLNHDAMYWYRQDPGQGLRLIYYSQIVNDFQKGDIAEGYSVSREKKESFPLTVTSAQKNPTAFYLCASTLGDTQYFGPGTRLTVL.

The chain employs TRBV5-1 and TRBJ2-7; 7 bases are shared with TRBD1. V lost 4 bases to trimming and J lost 4 bases; unmatched junction nucleotides: 17. The length of the CDR3 is 17 residues. Looked up from germline, CDR1 is SGHRS and CDR2 is YFSETQ. CDR3 sequence: CASSTPGQTGTGYEQYF. CDR3 DNA sequence: TGCGCCAGCAGCACTCCGGGACAGACAGGAACGGGGTACGAGCAGTACTTC.

The chain couples TRBV7-9 to TRBJ1-1; weak D call: TRBD1 (5 bases). CDR1 and CDR2 (germline): SEHNR, FQNEAQ (reference sequence). The CDR3 is made up of 12 amino acids. Trimming removed 10 bases from V and 10 bases from J, with 19 bases in between. This CDR3 is CANRQYLISAFF. CDR3 nucleotide sequence: TGTGCCAACCGACAGTACCTCATTTCAGCTTTCTTT.

The gene calls are TRBV5-1 and TRBJ2-7; D remains unclear. Germline-derived CDR1 and CDR2 are SGHRS and YFSETQ. The CDR3 length is 14 residues. V dropped 0 bases and J dropped 3 bases, with 10 bases sitting between them. The CDR3 nucleotides read TGCGCCAGCAGCTTGGCCGTGGCAGACTACGAGCAGTACTTC. Amino acids: CASSLAVADYEQYF.

This chain links TRBV4-1 with TRBJ2-7, with 7 bases identical to TRBD1. CDR1 MGHRA and CDR2 YSYEKL come from the germline V gene. The CDR3 covers 17 residues. Trimming cost V 4 bases and J 0 bases; bases outside gene matches: 12. CDR3 region: CASSPAGRQGSSYEQYF. In DNA form, the CDR3 reads TGCGCCAGCAGCCCAGCAGGACGACAGGGTAGCTCCTACGAGCAGTACTTC.